The entry below gives a single TCR beta chain sequence along with its context. This specimen belongs to a study of blood T cell repertoires in COVID-19. CDR1 and CDR2 (germline): KGHSH, LQKENI. Trimming took off 3 bases at V and 3 bases at J, with 6 bases between the two ends. This CDR3 region has 13 residues. Seattle's cohort entered during active infection and was followed longitudinally. This table comes from immunoSEQ multiplex PCR, and its TCRdb copy is limited to in-frame clones, with some not included. The sample carries fewer than 300,000 clones, about 86% recorded once. Sequenced input: peripheral blood. The sequence derives from a woman in her thirties with COVID-19, enrolled during active disease. The chain recombines TRBV18 with TRBJ1-3, with D unresolved. This chain's CDR3 is CASSPAGGNTIYF. The CDR3 nucleotides read TGTGCCAGCTCACCGGCGGGTGGAAACACCATATATTTT.